The 17 T cell receptor beta chains in this list originate from one sample, sequenced in a study of T cell responses to AZD1222 COVID-19 vaccine (dated by TCRdb to the early 2020s). Explained via the paper, the time point label denotes: baseline before first vaccination. The library was generated by the immunoSEQ multiplex PCR assay. The table comes from immuneACCESS by way of TCRdb, which keeps in-frame sequences with V and J called. Part of the clones is missing from these tables; in studies checked, under half for an unresolved V gene and the rest for unknown reasons. The sample contains under 95,000 clones, roughly 87% of them found a single time. The ten most abundant clones make up about 2% of the sample. Specimen: peripheral blood, collected on day 0 of AZD1222 vaccination. The receptors originated from an adult in good health.

To note about this clone: One end of the junction is discordant with germline, which a read error may explain. This chain connects TRBV19 to TRBJ2-3; the D is unclear. Germline CDR1 reads LNHDA; CDR2 reads SQIVND (reference sequence). The CDR3 is 15 amino acids. In DNA, the CDR3 is TGTGCCGGTAGTCCAGCCCCCGCCACCACAGATACGCAGTATTTT. This translates into CAGSPAPATTDTQYF.

This rearrangement joins TRBV4-3 to TRBJ2-7; TRBD2 is a possible D gene (6 bases). The CDR3 extends over 15 amino acids. The V gene's germline CDR1 is LGHNA and CDR2 YSLEER. V was clipped by 2 bases and J by 4 bases, with 15 bases between them. The CDR3 loop is CASSQRREGRYEQYF. As DNA, the CDR3 is TGCGCCAGCAGCCAAAGGAGGGAAGGTCGGTACGAGCAGTACTTC.

This clone showed up just once. The chain uses TRBV5-1 and TRBJ1-1; 7 bases fit TRBD1. This CDR3 has 13 residues. V shed 2 bases and J 11 bases; nucleotides not matched to a gene: 9. In germline, CDR1 is SGHRS, CDR2 YFSETQ. The CDR3 here is CASSLGGGNEAFF. The CDR3 DNA sequence: TGCGCCAGCAGCTTAGGAGGGGGCAATGAGGCTTTCTTT.

The table lists this clone with a few counts. V gene TRBV3-1 (or the pseudogene TRBV3-2) combines with J gene TRBJ2-1; tentatively, D is TRBD2 (8 bases). Germline values: CDR1 LGHDT, CDR2 YNNKEL (reference sequence). This CDR3 comprises 15 residues. With 3 bases removed from V and 7 bases from J, the gap between germline ends came to 16 bases. The CDR3, as DNA: TGTGCCAGCAGCCAGACAGGGAGCGGGGGAAATGAGCAGTTCTTC. Its translation is CASSQTGSGGNEQFF.

The chain recombines TRBV10-2 with TRBJ1-6; weak D call: TRBD1 (5 bases). Trimming left V 8 bases short and J 5 bases short, with 16 bases between. The CDR3 consists of 15 residues. Per the germline V gene, CDR1 is WSHSY and CDR2 is SAAADI. CDR3 sequence (DNA): TGCGCCAGCCGAGAGACAGCCGAGCATAATTCACCCCTCCACTTT. Translation gives CASRETAEHNSPLHF.

This clone is a singleton in its sample. The chain links TRBV7-8 to TRBJ2-3; TRBD2 matches at 9 bases. The V gene's germline CDR1 is SGHVS and CDR2 FQNEAQ. V lost 0 bases to trimming and J lost 7 bases; unmatched junction nucleotides: 5. This CDR3 contains 15 residues. For the CDR3, the DNA is TGTGCCAGCAGCTTAGCTTCTAGCGGGGTTTATACGCAGTATTTT. It specifies CASSLASSGVYTQYF.

V usage is TRBV19 and J usage is TRBJ1-2; possible D gene TRBD1, 5 bases. V was trimmed by 7 bases and J by 10 bases, leaving 19 bases between them. In germline, CDR1 is LNHDA, CDR2 SQIVND (reference sequence). The CDR3 is 13 residues long. Written as DNA, the CDR3 is TGTGCCAGTACCCGCAGGCGGGGGTTGCCCTACACCTTC. Translating gives CASTRRRGLPYTF.

This chain joins TRBV7-2 and TRBJ1-3, with unresolved D. This CDR3 contains 16 residues. Deletions cut 0 bases from V and 0 bases from J, with 9 bases between. Germline V gene sequence: CDR1 SGHTA, CDR2 FQGNSA. The CDR3 DNA is TGTGCCAGCAGCTTAGCGCGGGTAGGCTCTGGAAACACCATATATTTT. It is translated as CASSLARVGSGNTIYF.

This clone occurred a few times. This chain uses TRBV6-5 with TRBJ1-2; D uncertain. The V end lost 2 bases, the J end lost 2 bases, and 9 bases lay between the germline ends. The CDR3 runs 14 residues. Germline V lookup: CDR1 MNHEY, CDR2 SVGAGI. CDR3 DNA: TGTGCCAGCAGTTACCAGGCCTTCAACTATGGCTACACCTTC. As protein: CASSYQAFNYGYTF.

This chain uses TRBV7-2 with TRBJ2-3; TRBD1 matches 12 bases. Germline-derived CDR1 and CDR2 are SGHTA and FQGNSA. CDR3 length: 16 amino acids. Trimming took 5 bases from V and 6 from J; bases not matched to a gene: 9. The CDR3 region has the DNA TGTGCCAGCAGCCCCACGGGACAGGGGGCAACGGATACGCAGTATTTT. It is translated as CASSPTGQGATDTQYF. The full variable domain, in which reference TRBV7-2 and TRBJ2-3 provide the parts outside the CDR3, is GAGVSQSPSNKVTEKGKDVELRCDPISGHTALYWYRQSLGQGLEFLIYFQGNSAPDKSGLPSDRFSAERTGGSVSTLTIQRTQQEDSAVYLCASSPTGQGATDTQYFGPGTRLTVL.

J is TRBJ1-2 and V is TRBV7-2; D not resolved. The CDR3 spans 15 residues. CDR1 is SGHTA and CDR2 is FQGNSA in the germline V gene. Trimming took off 5 bases at V and 7 bases at J, with 20 bases between the two ends. CDR3 bases: TGTGCCAGCAGCCAAACCCACGGACCTGTGAGTGGCTACACCTTC. Its translation: CASSQTHGPVSGYTF.

This chain connects TRBV6-5 to TRBJ2-3, with D perhaps assigned TRBD1 or TRBD2 (5 bases each). V lost 0 bases and J 5 bases, leaving 12 bases between the germline ends. The CDR3 runs 15 residues. Germline V gene sequence: CDR1 MNHEY, CDR2 SVGAGI. For the CDR3, the DNA is TGTGCCAGCAGTTACTCGGGGCTAGCTGTAGATACGCAGTATTTT. Its translation: CASSYSGLAVDTQYF.

The rearrangement joins TRBV6-2 or TRBV6-3 to TRBJ2-1, with 8 bases identical to TRBD2. CDR1 is MNHEY, CDR2 SVGEGT, per germline. The CDR3 covers 16 residues. Trimming removed 0 bases from V and 4 bases from J; junction bases left unmatched: 5. CDR3 nucleotides: TGTGCCAGCAGTTACTCGAGCGGGGGTACGTACAATGAGCAGTTCTTC. This codes for CASSYSSGGTYNEQFF.

The chain links TRBV11-3 to TRBJ1-1, with D perhaps TRBD1 (6 bases). V shed 1 base and J shed 3 bases, with 21 bases lying between them. Germline V lookup: CDR1 SGHNT, CDR2 YENEEA. This CDR3 has 18 amino acids. Here the CDR3 reads CASSLAPGHPLRDTEAFF. As DNA, the CDR3 is TGTGCCAGCAGCTTAGCGCCGGGACACCCTCTAAGGGACACTGAAGCTTTCTTT.

The chain couples TRBV7-9 to TRBJ2-2, with 8 bases lining up with TRBD1. Germline loops: CDR1 SEHNR, CDR2 FQNEAQ (reference sequence). The CDR3 covers 18 residues. The J segment lost 1 base and the V segment lost 2 bases, leaving 9 bases of the junction unmatched. The CDR3 protein is CASSLNPRQGMNTGELFF. CDR3 DNA: TGTGCCAGCAGCTTAAATCCCAGACAGGGGATGAACACCGGGGAGCTGTTTTTT.

The V gene is TRBV19, the J gene TRBJ1-5, with D possibly TRBD1 on 6 matching bases. The ends were cut back, 3 bases at V and 0 bases at J, with 15 bases in the middle. The CDR3 is 17 amino acids. Germline CDR1 LNHDA, CDR2 SQIVND (reference sequence). CDR3 in DNA: TGTGCCAGTAGTATGAGAAAGGGACACTATAGCAATCAGCCCCAGCATTTT. Its protein is CASSMRKGHYSNQPQHF. The complete variable domain, with remaining parts taken from reference TRBV19 and TRBJ1-5, reads DGGITQSPKYLFRKEGQNVTLSCEQNLNHDAMYWYRQDPGQGLRLIYYSQIVNDFQKGDIAEGYSVSREKKESFPLTVTSAQKNPTAFYLCASSMRKGHYSNQPQHFGDGTRLSIL.

The chain is built from TRBV29-1 and TRBJ1-1; D may be TRBD1 (5 bases). The germline V and J ends were trimmed by 3 bases and 11 bases, with 16 bases remaining between them. The germline gives CDR1 SQVTM, CDR2 ANQGSEA. The CDR3 contains 12 residues. CDR3 DNA sequence: TGCAGCGTTGAGAAGACGACAGTTGGCGCTTTCTTT. This gives the protein CSVEKTTVGAFF.